These 3 T cell receptor beta chains were all obtained from the same sample, sequenced in a study of cytomegalovirus exposure and HLA in healthy donors. PCR employed 60 Vbeta and 13 Jbeta primers. Using immunoSEQ multiplex PCR, the repertoire was profiled, and TCRdb retains in-frame clones only, with some absent. The table includes more than 95,000 clones, approximately 80% detected once. Sequences were obtained from PBMCs. These receptors all come from a man younger than 45 in good health and CMV-seronegative.

This chain joins TRBV7-2 and TRBJ2-3, with TRBD2 identical over 10 bases. This CDR3 has 16 amino acids. The germline V gene encodes CDR1 SGHTA and CDR2 FQGNSA. The V gene end was trimmed by 2 bases and the J gene end by 6 bases; junction bases not matched to a gene: 8. CDR3 nucleotides: TGTGCCAGCAGCTTAACTAGCGGGGTGGGAGGGGATACGCAGTATTTT. Residues: CASSLTSGVGGDTQYF.

The J gene is TRBJ1-5, the V gene TRBV6-6; D gene ambiguous. This CDR3 comprises 16 residues. The V end was cut by 9 bases, the J end by 0 bases, with 18 bases between. Germline V gene lookup returns CDR1 MNHNY and CDR2 SVGAGI (reference sequence). CDR3 bases: TGTGCCAGTACCGATCGTGAGGGTGTTAGCAATCAGCCCCAGCATTTT. Amino acid sequence: CASTDREGVSNQPQHF.

This clone was seen once. The J gene is TRBJ1-6, the V gene TRBV16; 12 bases map to TRBD1. Germline loops: CDR1 KGHSY, CDR2 FQNENV. The ends lost 3 bases at V and 7 bases at J; junction bases unmatched: 7. The CDR3 extends over 17 amino acids. The DNA of the CDR3 is TGTGCCAGCAGCCACCCCGGGACAGGGGGCGAAAATTCACCCCTCCACTTT. It yields the protein CASSHPGTGGENSPLHF.